This entry concerns a single T cell receptor (beta chain). This entry is derived from a study of blood T cell repertoires in COVID-19. Study details: The study drew acute and convalescent COVID-19 samples from the United States, Italy and Spain.

The J segment lost 6 bases and the V segment lost 4 bases, leaving 10 bases of the junction unmatched. Germline V CDR1 and CDR2: LGHNA, YSLEER. The CDR3 covers 16 residues. The table came from immunoSEQ multiplex PCR; TCRdb's copy has only in-frame clones and leaves some out. The repertoire holds hundreds of thousands of clones, with about 85% as singletons. The sequenced sample was peripheral blood. The chain uses TRBV4-3 and TRBJ1-2; TRBD1 agrees at 11 bases. The receptor comes from a woman between 18 and 29 years old who had recovered from COVID-19. This chain's CDR3 is CASSPWTGGAWDGYTF. The CDR3 DNA reads TGCGCCAGCAGCCCTTGGACAGGGGGCGCATGGGATGGCTACACCTTC.